A single sample gave rise to the 2 T cell receptor beta chains below, sequenced in a study of T cell clones after liver transplantation. The method was immunoSEQ multiplex PCR; TCRdb's version includes in-frame clones alone and lacks a portion of them. The repertoire has tens of thousands of clones, about 92% of them found once; the top ten carry 0.75% to 1%. The sequenced sample was CD4+ T cells from blood, obtained 25 months after liver transplant. These receptor sequences come from a human patient who received a liver transplant. A share of the T cells may be of graft donor origin.

The chain uses TRBV28 and TRBJ2-7; 9 bases match TRBD1. CDR3 length equals 16 residues. The germline V gene has CDR1 MDHEN and CDR2 SYDVKM. J lost 3 bases, V lost 6 bases, and 12 bases had no gene match. As DNA, the CDR3 is TGTGCCAGCAGCTACAGGGGTGGACAGGGGATCTACGAGCAGTACTTC. Its protein is CASSYRGGQGIYEQYF.

This clone has just a few counts. The chain has TRBV7-2 and TRBJ1-2; no definite D call. CDR1 and CDR2 from the germline V gene are SGHTA and FQGNSA. The CDR3 spans 13 residues. V shed 5 bases and J shed 1 base, with 8 bases lying between them. The CDR3 DNA sequence: TGTGCCAGCAGCGGCCGTGATAACTATGGCTACACCTTC. Residues: CASSGRDNYGYTF.